Following are 7 T cell receptor beta chains from one sample sequenced in a study of T cell responses to AZD1222 COVID-19 vaccine. The repertoire was sequenced with immunoSEQ multiplex PCR; TCRdb's copy has only in-frame clones and lacks some. The sample shows roughly 110,000 clones, 80% to 95% of them seen only once. This specimen was peripheral blood, taken 28 days after the second AZD1222 dose. These receptor sequences come from an adult who received the AZD1222 COVID-19 vaccine.

The chain combines TRBV10-3 with TRBJ2-5; D is unclear. CDR1 is ENHRY, CDR2 SYGVKD, per germline. V gave up 3 bases and J gave up 2 bases, with 10 bases separating them. The CDR3 contains 14 residues. The CDR3 region is CAISDMKGQETQYF. For the CDR3, the DNA is TGTGCCATCAGTGATATGAAAGGTCAAGAGACCCAGTACTTC.

CDR3 DNA: TGTGCCAGCAGTTACACAGGGAGCTCCTATAATTCACCCCTCCACTTT. Amino acid sequence: CASSYTGSSYNSPLHF. This chain links TRBV5-8 with TRBJ1-6, with a weak D call TRBD1 (6 bases). Germline V gene sequence: CDR1 SGHTS, CDR2 YDEGEE. This CDR3 has 16 residues. The V gene lost 5 bases and the J gene lost 0 bases, with 12 bases spanning the gap. Based on the CDR3 plus reference TRBV5-8 and TRBJ1-6, the full variable domain is EAGVTQSPTHLIKTRGQQATLRCSPISGHTSVYWYQQALGLGLQFLLWYDEGEERNRGNFPPRFSGRQFPNYSSELNVNALELEDSALYLCASSYTGSSYNSPLHFGNGTRLTVT.

This clone was seen just once. The chain carries TRBV2 and TRBJ2-4; D might be TRBD1 (6 bases). Trimming cost V 6 bases and J 2 bases, with 14 bases left between them. Germline V gene sequence: CDR1 SNHLY, CDR2 FYNNEI. The CDR3 loop spans 15 amino acids. CDR3 DNA sequence: TGTGCCAGCAGGGGACAAAGTGGGACCAAAAACATTCAGTACTTC. Its translation is CASRGQSGTKNIQYF.

The chain couples TRBV9 to TRBJ2-2; D is perhaps TRBD1 (6 bases). The length of the CDR3 is 17 residues. V was trimmed by 1 base and J by 3 bases, leaving 16 bases between them. The germline CDR1 and CDR2 sequences are SGDLS and YYNGEE. The CDR3 DNA reads TGTGCCAGCAGCGTATCCGTTTCAGGGGCACACACCGGGGAGCTGTTTTTT. This gives the protein CASSVSVSGAHTGELFF.

V is TRBV7-9 and J is TRBJ1-3; perhaps TRBD1 as D (5 bases). The V and J ends lost 3 bases and 0 bases respectively, with 9 bases between them. Germline V lookup: CDR1 SEHNR, CDR2 FQNEAQ (reference sequence). This CDR3 spans 15 amino acids. This chain's CDR3 is CASSFSTGSGNTIYF. CDR3 DNA sequence: TGTGCCAGCAGCTTTTCCACAGGCTCTGGAAACACCATATATTTT.

The chain carries TRBV4-3 and TRBJ2-3; D perhaps matches TRBD2 (5 bases). CDR3 length equals 13 residues. Trimming stripped 0 bases from V and 6 bases from J, with 7 bases between. Germline V lookup: CDR1 LGHNA, CDR2 YSLEER. CDR3 nucleotide sequence: TGCGCCAGCAGCCAAGATCCGGGGGATACGCAGTATTTT. Amino acids: CASSQDPGDTQYF.

This chain uses TRBV19 with TRBJ1-5, with 9 bases lining up with TRBD1. V was clipped by 5 bases and J by 7 bases; unmatched bases: 12. The CDR3 has 16 residues. Germline-derived CDR1 and CDR2 are LNHDA and SQIVND (reference sequence). The CDR3 DNA sequence: TGTGCCAGTAGTGCCGCGGACAGGGGCGGTTTCCAGCCCCAGCATTTT. This codes for CASSAADRGGFQPQHF.